This T cell receptor beta chain was found in a study of shared clonotypes between healthy human individuals. Study as a whole: For every donor, three CD4 naive, three CD4 memory, two CD8 naive and one CD8 memory plates were used.

Study-level findings and limits: Estimated richness values were generally larger in naive subsets than in memory subsets.

From CD4+ cells came CD45RA+ naive and CD45RA-negative memory subsets. The V and J ends lost 4 bases and 3 bases respectively, with 22 bases between them. Germline V CDR1 and CDR2: SGHRS, YFSETQ. This CDR3 has 18 amino acids. Notes on this clone: Its antigen remains unknown.

The assay was carried out at the deep level. Data came from immunoSEQ multiplex PCR; TCRdb stores just in-frame clones and leaves some out. The table has under 600,000 clones, less than 98% seen once. This receptor was obtained from a woman aged 25 to 39 in good health. Sequenced: naive CD4+ T cells sorted from blood. The subset: CD45RA+ positively selected. The V gene is TRBV5-1, the J gene TRBJ1-4, with D perhaps TRBD1 (6 bases). The CDR3 DNA reads TGCGCCAGCAGCCAAACCACCCGATCGACAGGCTCTAATGAAAAACTGTTTTTT. As protein: CASSQTTRSTGSNEKLFF.